A selection of T cell receptor beta chains follows, all from one sample in a study of blood T cell repertoires in COVID-19. This table comes from immunoSEQ multiplex PCR, and its TCRdb copy is limited to in-frame clones, with some not included. The sample includes approximately 310,000 clones, approximately 81% of them seen just once. Material for sequencing was PBMCs or T cells enriched from blood (not recorded which). These receptors all stem from a woman aged 25 to 39 who had been exposed to COVID-19. The CDR3 runs from the conserved cysteine through the conserved F or W. Each record gives: clone size, J gene, V gene, D gene, CDR3 DNA, CDR3 protein. The D gene is left open where the match is weak. Clone size is shown for a subset of rows, as once, few, many or a class of expanded clone.

>NA|TRBJ2-2|TRBV11-3|TRBD1
TGTGCCAGCAGCCCTAGGACAGGGGGTACCGGGGAGCTGTTTTTT
CASSPRTGGTGELFF
>NA|TRBJ1-1|TRBV28|NA
TGTGCCAGCGCATTCGGGACTGAAGCTTTCTTT
CASAFGTEAFF
>NA|TRBJ1-4|TRBV30|NA
TGTGCCTGCCGGTCCGGACCGGGGGAAAAACTGTTTTTT
CACRSGPGEKLFF
>NA|TRBJ1-3|TRBV12-3/TRBV12-4|TRBD1
TGTGCCAGCAGTCTGGGACAGGGAAACACCATATATTTT
CASSLGQGNTIYF
>few|TRBJ1-2|TRBV5-1|NA
TGCGCCAGCAGTTTCGCTCGAGGGCTAGATGGCTACACCTTC
CASSFARGLDGYTF
>NA|TRBJ2-1|TRBV25-1|TRBD2
TGTGCCAGCAGTGAGCCGGGAGGGCTCAATGAGCAGTTCTTC
CASSEPGGLNEQFF
>NA|TRBJ2-2|TRBV20-1|TRBD2
TGCAGTGCCAGTCAATCTAGCGGGACGAACACCGGGGAGCTGTTTTTT
CSASQSSGTNTGELFF
>NA|TRBJ2-4|TRBV4-1|TRBD1
TGCGCCAGCAGCCCTGGGACAGGGGGATCACTAGCCAAAAACATTCAGTACTTC
CASSPGTGGSLAKNIQYF
>NA|TRBJ1-6|TRBV4-3|NA
TGCGCCATCCCGGGTTCTGATTCACCCCTCCACTTT
CAIPGSDSPLHF
>few|TRBJ2-7|TRBV5-1|TRBD2
TGCGCCAGCAGCGGCGGGACTAGCGGGGGCGAATCCTACGAGCAGTACTTC
CASSGGTSGGESYEQYF
>NA|TRBJ2-1|TRBV7-9|TRBD2
TGTGCCAGCAGCCCGACTAGCGGGTGGGACAATGAGCAGTTCTTC
CASSPTSGWDNEQFF
>NA|TRBJ1-1|TRBV3-1/TRBV3-2|NA
TGTGCCAGCAGCCTCCGGGAGGACCCTGAAGCTTTCTTT
CASSLREDPEAFF
>NA|TRBJ1-5|TRBV5-1|NA
TGCGCCAGCAGCTTAGGAGGTTATAGCAATCAGCCCCAGCATTTT
CASSLGGYSNQPQHF
>many|TRBJ2-2|TRBV7-9|NA
TGTGCCAGCAGCCCCGTTGTCGGGGACACCGGGGAGCTGTTTTTT
CASSPVVGDTGELFF
>NA|TRBJ1-2|TRBV9|NA
TGTGCCAGCAGTCTAGGAAATGGGGCCATCTATGGCTACACCTTC
CASSLGNGAIYGYTF
>NA|TRBJ2-2|TRBV6-2/TRBV6-3|NA
TGTGCCAGCAGTTGGACAGTTAACACCGGGGAGCTGTTTTTT
CASSWTVNTGELFF
>once|TRBJ1-5|TRBV19|NA
TGTGCCAGTAGTATAAACGGGGGAAATAATCAGCCCCAGCATTTT
CASSINGGNNQPQHF
>NA|TRBJ1-1|TRBV12-3/TRBV12-4|NA
TGTGCCAGCAGTTTGGGCCCTATAGCTTTCTTT
CASSLGPIAFF
>many|TRBJ1-1|TRBV28|NA
TGTGCCAGCAGTTTATATCGGGGCACTGAAGCTTTCTTT
CASSLYRGTEAFF
>NA|TRBJ2-1|TRBV24-1|NA
TGTGCCACCAGTGAACATTCGGCGGGCAGCTACAATGAGCAGTTCTTC
CATSEHSAGSYNEQFF
>NA|TRBJ1-5|TRBV11-2|NA
TGTGCCAGCAGCTTAGAGAGGTTTTTGGGCAATCAGCCCCAGCATTTT
CASSLERFLGNQPQHF
>NA|TRBJ2-3|TRBV2|TRBD2
TGTGCCAGCAGTGCGCCTAGCGGGGGACGTATTAGCACAGATACGCAGTATTTT
CASSAPSGGRISTDTQYF
>NA|TRBJ2-2|TRBV19|TRBD1
TGTGCCAGTAGTATCCTAGGACAGGGGCCGAACACCGGGGAGCTGTTTTTT
CASSILGQGPNTGELFF
>NA|TRBJ2-1|TRBV19|TRBD2
TGTGCCACCTTACTAGCGGGGGGTACGTACAATGAGCAGTTCTTC
CATLLAGGTYNEQFF
>once|TRBJ2-1|TRBV30|TRBD2
TGTGCCTGGAGTTGTTTCAGCGGGAGCCGGGTCAATGAGCAGTTCTTC
CAWSCFSGSRVNEQFF
>NA|TRBJ1-2|TRBV30|TRBD1
TGTGCCTGGAGGCAGGGGGCCGGAGGCTACACCTTC
CAWRQGAGGYTF
>NA|TRBJ2-3|TRBV6-2/TRBV6-3|NA
TGTGCCAGCAGTTACGACACGCAGAGCACAGATACGCAGTATTTT
CASSYDTQSTDTQYF
>NA|TRBJ2-1|TRBV2|TRBD2
TGTGCCAGCCCTAGCGGGGGAAGCTCCTACAATGAGCAGTTCTTC
CASPSGGSSYNEQFF
>NA|TRBJ1-6|TRBV28|TRBD1
TGTGCCACCCGAGAGGGACAGTATAATTCACCCCTCCACTTT
CATREGQYNSPLHF
>few|TRBJ1-2|TRBV29-1|TRBD1
TGCAGCGTTGAAGTGACAGGGGGCGCGGGCTACACCTTC
CSVEVTGGAGYTF
>NA|TRBJ1-4|TRBV14|NA
TGTGCCAGCAGCCTCGGGTCGGGGGAAAAACTGTTTTTT
CASSLGSGEKLFF
>NA|TRBJ1-4|TRBV25-1|TRBD1
TGTGCCAGCAGCAAGGGAAGGACAGGGCTTAATGAAAAACTGTTTTTT
CASSKGRTGLNEKLFF
>NA|TRBJ1-1|TRBV5-1|NA
TGCGCCAGCAGCTTGTGGGGCGGGGACACTGAAGCTTTCTTT
CASSLWGGDTEAFF
>NA|TRBJ1-4|TRBV7-2|TRBD1
TGTGCCAGCAGCTTAGACTGGGACAGCGCAACTAATGAAAAACTGTTTTTT
CASSLDWDSATNEKLFF
>NA|TRBJ2-2|TRBV7-2|TRBD1
TGTGCCAGCAGCTTCGACAGGGTATGGCTGTTTTTT
CASSFDRVWLFF
>NA|TRBJ2-2|TRBV7-3|NA
TGTGCCAGCAGCCGAGACAGGCTAAACACCGGGGAGCTGTTTTTT
CASSRDRLNTGELFF
>once|TRBJ1-5|TRBV5-1|NA
TGCGCCAGCAGCTTGGAGGGGAGGGATCAGCCCCAGCATTTT
CASSLEGRDQPQHF
>NA|TRBJ1-2|TRBV28|NA
TGTGCCAGCAGTTTGCCCCCCGTCGAGGGGGGGAGGTATGGCTACACCTTC
CASSLPPVEGGRYGYTF
>NA|TRBJ2-5|TRBV5-1|NA
TGCGCCAGCAGCTTGGAGGAGCTAGAGACCCAGTACTTC
CASSLEELETQYF
>NA|TRBJ1-1|TRBV27|NA
TGTGCCAGCAGACCCCAGGGTAGGAACACTGAAGCTTTCTTT
CASRPQGRNTEAFF
>NA|TRBJ2-1|TRBV28|TRBD1
TGTGCCAGCAGTCCACTGGACAGGGGGCCAAATGAGCAGTTCTTC
CASSPLDRGPNEQFF
>NA|TRBJ2-7|TRBV20-1|TRBD2
TGCAGTGCTAGTTCTATTGATAGCGGGAGGGCCATCGAGCAGTACTTC
CSASSIDSGRAIEQYF
>NA|TRBJ2-1|TRBV27|TRBD2
TGTGCCAGCAGACCATCCGGGACTAGCACCCACAATGAGCAGTTCTTC
CASRPSGTSTHNEQFF
>NA|TRBJ2-5|TRBV7-9|NA
TGTGCCAGCAGCCTCATCGGGGTCCTACAAGAGACCCAGTACTTC
CASSLIGVLQETQYF
>NA|TRBJ2-7|TRBV28|NA
TGTGCCAGCAGTTTTGATACAGCGGCCGAGTACGAGCAGTACTTC
CASSFDTAAEYEQYF
>NA|TRBJ1-1|TRBV15|NA
TGTGCCACCAGCAGAGCAGGGGCAGTAGGTACGAACACTGAAGCTTTCTTT
CATSRAGAVGTNTEAFF